One sample yielded the 9 T cell receptor beta chains listed below, sequenced in a study of T-cell memory formation after mild COVID-19. Each CDR3 protein gets one entry after TCRdb re-called the 5' RACE reads with MiXCR. The sample yields hundreds of thousands of distinct CDR3 sequences, roughly 18% seen once. Source material: PBMCs or a T cell subset sorted from them (not recorded which). The receptors originated from an adult woman who had mild COVID-19 (a few samples of this study predate the infection). Cell type and time point are not known.

The chain combines TRBV7-2 with TRBJ2-3; no firm D call. Trimming pared 1 base from V and 6 bases from J, leaving 11 bases between. Germline assignment: CDR1 SGHTA and CDR2 FQGNSA. The CDR3 loop spans 14 amino acids. This chain's CDR3 is CASSLVYPGDTQYF. The CDR3 DNA reads TGTGCCAGCAGCTTAGTTTATCCCGGGGATACGCAGTATTTT.

This clonotype was found many times. The rearrangement joins TRBV4-1 to TRBJ1-3; D is possibly TRBD1 (6 bases). CDR1 and CDR2 from the germline V gene are MGHRA and YSYEKL. Trimming took off 1 base at V and 2 bases at J, with 18 bases between the two ends. The CDR3 sequence is 18 residues long. Here the CDR3 reads CASSQVIIGGSAGNTIYF. DNA for the CDR3: TGCGCCAGCAGCCAAGTGATTATCGGGGGCTCGGCTGGAAACACCATATATTTT.

V gene TRBV28 combines with J gene TRBJ2-7; D is uncertain. The germline gives CDR1 MDHEN, CDR2 SYDVKM. V was pared by 10 bases and J by 4 bases, with 11 bases between. The CDR3 is made up of 11 amino acids. The chain's CDR3 is CATNSWYEQYF. CDR3 nucleotides: TGTGCCACCAACAGTTGGTACGAGCAGTACTTC.

The CDR3 is CASSTGWGALNTEAFF. CDR3 DNA sequence: TGTGCCAGCAGTACTGGGTGGGGGGCCCTGAACACTGAAGCTTTCTTT. The V gene is TRBV27, the J gene TRBJ1-1; the D gene is possibly TRBD1 (6 bases). Trimming took 5 bases from V and 0 from J, leaving 16 bases between them. This CDR3 is 16 amino acids long. Germline V gene lookup returns CDR1 MNHEY and CDR2 SMNVEV (reference sequence).

This clonotype appeared a few times. The chain couples TRBV2 to TRBJ2-7; D gene uncertain. The germline CDR1 and CDR2 sequences are SNHLY and FYNNEI. CDR3 length: 16 amino acids. The V and J ends lost 4 bases and 3 bases respectively, with 19 bases between them. CDR3 region: CASSGLLSRRDYEQYF. The CDR3 DNA follows: TGTGCCAGCAGTGGATTATTATCCCGAAGGGACTACGAGCAGTACTTC.

This chain uses TRBV20-1 with TRBJ1-2; D perhaps matches TRBD1 (6 bases). The CDR3 runs to 13 residues. Germline V lookup: CDR1 DFQATT, CDR2 SNEGSKA (reference sequence). Trimming cost V 2 bases and J 4 bases, with 11 bases left between them. For the CDR3, the DNA is TGCAGTGCTAGAACCGGGACAAGCTATGGCTACACCTTC. It is translated as CSARTGTSYGYTF.

The J gene is TRBJ2-1, the V gene TRBV7-9; no reliable D call. The germline CDR1 and CDR2 sequences are SEHNR and FQNEAQ (reference sequence). The germline V and J ends were trimmed by 3 bases and 0 bases, with 9 bases remaining between them. The CDR3 totals 15 residues. The CDR3 sequence: CASSFEKVSYNEQFF. CDR3 in DNA: TGTGCCAGCAGCTTTGAAAAAGTCTCCTACAATGAGCAGTTCTTC.

This clonotype appeared a single time. The chain carries TRBV7-6 and TRBJ2-2; 7 nucleotides align to TRBD2. The CDR3 is 16 amino acids. The germline CDR1 and CDR2 sequences are SGHVS and FNYEAQ. Germline trimming cut 5 bases from V and 2 bases from J; bases unmatched to any gene: 8. The CDR3 reads CASSHGLVANTGELFF. CDR3 nucleotide sequence: TGTGCCAGCAGCCACGGACTAGTCGCTAACACCGGGGAGCTGTTTTTT.

There are a few counts of this clonotype. This chain joins TRBV4-2 and TRBJ2-5; TRBD1 matches at 8 bases. Trimming took 4 bases from V and 4 from J; bases not matched to a gene: 5. CDR3 length: 14 residues. Per germline, CDR1 LGHNA and CDR2 YNFKEQ. Here the CDR3 DNA reads TGTGCCAGCAGCCCAAGTGACAGGGGAGAGACCCAGTACTTC. It encodes CASSPSDRGETQYF.